This is a list of T cell receptor beta chains from one sample in a study of OX40 agonist ivuxolimab in advanced cancers. Clones were read by immunoSEQ multiplex PCR, and TCRdb kept only the in-frame ones, dropping some. The sample shows approximately 92,000 clones, 94% of them seen only once. Sample: CD4+ or CD8+ T cells sorted from blood, taken in a trial of the OX40 agonist ivuxolimab. The receptor set was obtained from an adult with an advanced solid tumor such as melanoma, head and neck, liver or kidney cancer. Each CDR3 is given with its conserved first and last residue. A D gene is named only where the DNA matches it firmly. Clone size is not always given. Where it is, it says once, few, many or a class for expanded clones.

d_call | j_call | clone_size | v_call | cdr3_nt | cdr3_aa
NA | TRBJ1-5 | NA | TRBV30 | TGTGCCTGGAACGTCATGGGGCAGCCCCAGCATTTT | CAWNVMGQPQHF
NA | TRBJ2-3 | NA | TRBV9 | TGTGCCAGCAGCCCCCGAGGTTGGGGCGTAAGCGCAGATACGCAGTATTTT | CASSPRGWGVSADTQYF
TRBD1 | TRBJ1-2 | NA | TRBV7-9 | TGTGCCAGCAGCTTATCGAGGGGGCCCTATGGCTACACCTTC | CASSLSRGPYGYTF
NA | TRBJ2-7 | NA | TRBV25-1 | TGTGCCAGCCGTCGCGGAGGGACCTCCTACGAGCAGTACTTC | CASRRGGTSYEQYF
NA | TRBJ2-3 | NA | TRBV10-1 | TGCGCCAGCAGTGGACAGAGCACAGATACGCAGTATTTT | CASSGQSTDTQYF
NA | TRBJ1-1 | few | TRBV5-1 | TGCGCCAGCAGCTTCGGGCAGGGCACTGAAGCTTTCTTT | CASSFGQGTEAFF
NA | TRBJ1-1 | NA | TRBV7-3 | TGTGCCAGCAGCTTATCCCCAGGGGATGGAGCTTTCTTT | CASSLSPGDGAFF
NA | TRBJ2-3 | NA | TRBV6-5 | TGTGCCAGCAGGAAAGGGGACCTCACAGATACGCAGTATTTT | CASRKGDLTDTQYF
TRBD2 | TRBJ2-7 | NA | TRBV7-3 | TGTGCCAGCAGCCCGACTAGCGGGGGAGCCTACGAGCAGTACTTC | CASSPTSGGAYEQYF
TRBD1 | TRBJ2-1 | NA | TRBV6-1 | TGTGCCAGCACCCGGGACAGGGCCTACAATGAGCAGTTCTTC | CASTRDRAYNEQFF
NA | TRBJ2-6 | NA | TRBV9 | TGTGCCAGCAGCGTAGAAGGAGCTGGGGCCAACGTCCTGACTTTC | CASSVEGAGANVLTF
TRBD1 | TRBJ1-4 | NA | TRBV19 | TGTGCCAGTAGTAGCCCTACAGGGGTCAATAATGAAAAACTGTTTTTT | CASSSPTGVNNEKLFF
TRBD2 | TRBJ2-5 | NA | TRBV5-1 | TGCGCCAGCAGCGGGCTAGCGGGGGGACAAGAGACCCAGTACTTC | CASSGLAGGQETQYF
NA | TRBJ1-2 | NA | TRBV7-9 | TGTGCCAGCAATGCCCAACCGGTCTATGGCTACACCTTC | CASNAQPVYGYTF
NA | TRBJ2-7 | NA | TRBV6-5 | TGTGCCAGCAGCACCCAGGCCACCTACGAGCAGTACTTC | CASSTQATYEQYF
NA | TRBJ1-5 | once | TRBV5-1 | TGCGCCAGCAGCTCCGGACAGCCCAATCAGCCCCAGCATTTT | CASSSGQPNQPQHF
NA | TRBJ2-3 | NA | TRBV9 | TGTGCCAGCAGCGTAGGGGGACTCCATCAGTATTTT | CASSVGGLHQYF
TRBD2 | TRBJ2-7 | NA | TRBV6-5 | TGTGCCAGCAGTTACATAGGGACTAGCGGGAGATACGAGCAGTACTTC | CASSYIGTSGRYEQYF
NA | TRBJ2-7 | NA | TRBV30 | TGTGCCTGGAAGCCCTTTGGGACTTCAGAAGGCGAGCAGTACTTC | CAWKPFGTSEGEQYF
NA | TRBJ2-5 | NA | TRBV9 | TGTGCCAGCAGCGCCCCCCGGGGGGCCTTCCAAGAGACCCAGTACTTC | CASSAPRGAFQETQYF
NA | TRBJ2-3 | NA | TRBV25-1 | TGTGCCAGCAGTGAAACCTCAGGGTCAGATACGCAGTATTTT | CASSETSGSDTQYF
NA | TRBJ2-7 | NA | TRBV2 | TGTGCCAGCAGCCAATACTACGAGCAGTACTTC | CASSQYYEQYF
TRBD2 | TRBJ2-3 | NA | TRBV5-1 | TGCGCCAGCAGCTGGGGGGCTAGCGGGAGGAACACAGATACGCAGTATTTT | CASSWGASGRNTDTQYF
NA | TRBJ1-2 | NA | TRBV6-6 | TGTGCCAGCAGTTATGAAGGGATTGGCTACACCTTC | CASSYEGIGYTF
NA | TRBJ1-2 | NA | TRBV28 | TGTGCCAGCAGCTCGGCAGGGGTGGGGGGAGGCGGCTATGGCTACACCTTC | CASSSAGVGGGGYGYTF
NA | TRBJ1-1 | NA | TRBV15 | TGTGCCACCAGTTGGGACATTAATTCGAACACTGAAGCTTTCTTT | CATSWDINSNTEAFF
NA | TRBJ1-4 | NA | TRBV9 | TGTGCCACCTCCCGGGTGGGGGCGGCTAATGAAAAACTGTTTTTT | CATSRVGAANEKLFF
TRBD2 | TRBJ2-1 | NA | TRBV5-1 | TGCGCCAGCAGCTTGGAAGGGGCTAGCGGGGTTGAGCAGTTCTTC | CASSLEGASGVEQFF
TRBD2 | TRBJ2-5 | NA | TRBV4-2 | TGTGCCAGCAGCCGTGGGACTAGCGGGGACCTTCGAGAGACCCAGTACTTC | CASSRGTSGDLRETQYF
NA | TRBJ1-1 | NA | TRBV5-6 | TGTGCCAGCAGCTTGGAGTGGGGGGCGGGTACTGAAGCTTTCTTT | CASSLEWGAGTEAFF
NA | TRBJ2-5 | NA | TRBV29-1 | TGCAGCGGCCAAAGGGGATATAGAGAGACCCAGTACTTC | CSGQRGYRETQYF
TRBD2 | TRBJ2-5 | NA | TRBV7-8 | TGTGCCAGCAGCTCGAGGGGAGGACTAGCGGGGCGGGGGACCCAGTACTTC | CASSSRGGLAGRGTQYF
NA | TRBJ1-1 | NA | TRBV6-5 | TGTGCCAGCAGTTATGGGGTAGGAGACACTGAAGCTTTCTTT | CASSYGVGDTEAFF
NA | TRBJ2-7 | NA | TRBV6-6 | TGTGCCAGCAGTTTCCGAACAGGGCTAGGCGAGCAGTACTTC | CASSFRTGLGEQYF
NA | TRBJ2-6 | NA | TRBV27 | TGTGCCAGTTCAGGGGGGATTTTCTCTGGGGCCAACGTCCTGACTTTC | CASSGGIFSGANVLTF
NA | TRBJ1-1 | NA | TRBV18 | TGTGCCAGCTCACCAAGGGGGAGTGATACTGAAGCTTTCTTT | CASSPRGSDTEAFF
TRBD1 | TRBJ2-7 | NA | TRBV18 | TGTGCCAGCTCACCCGGACAGGGGATGTACGAGCAGTACTTC | CASSPGQGMYEQYF
NA | TRBJ2-2 | NA | TRBV6-5 | TGTGCCAGCAGTTACTTTGCGGTAAACACCGGGGAGCTGTTTTTT | CASSYFAVNTGELFF
TRBD1 | TRBJ1-4 | NA | TRBV28 | TGTGCCAGCAGTCCAAACAGGGGGCAGGAAAAACTGTTTTTT | CASSPNRGQEKLFF
NA | TRBJ1-6 | NA | TRBV30 | TGTGCCTGGATGTACAGGGACAATTCACCCCTCCACTTT | CAWMYRDNSPLHF
TRBD2 | TRBJ2-2 | NA | TRBV7-6 | TGTGCCAGCAGCTGGGAGGTAGCGGGCACCGGGGAGCTGTTTTTT | CASSWEVAGTGELFF
NA | TRBJ2-7 | NA | TRBV9 | TGTGCCAGCAGCGTAGATTTCAGGAGCTCCTACGAGCAGTACTTC | CASSVDFRSSYEQYF
NA | TRBJ2-7 | NA | TRBV6-5 | TGTGCCAGCAGAGGCCTCTTTTCCTACGAGCAGTACTTC | CASRGLFSYEQYF
NA | TRBJ1-5 | few | TRBV29-1 | TGCAGCTGTAAAATAGGGAGCAATCAGCCCCAGCATTTT | CSCKIGSNQPQHF
NA | TRBJ2-7 | NA | TRBV10-2 | TGCGCCAGCTGGGCGCCTGACAGTTACGAGCAGTACTTC | CASWAPDSYEQYF
NA | TRBJ2-5 | NA | TRBV12-5 | TGTGCTAGTGGTTTGGTGTCCGGGGGGACCCAGTACTTC | CASGLVSGGTQYF
NA | TRBJ1-1 | NA | TRBV6-1 | TGTGCCAGCACGTGGGAACCTGAAGCTTTCTTT | CASTWEPEAFF
NA | TRBJ1-3 | NA | TRBV19 | TGTGCCAGTCGAGACGATTTCAGGGGTGCTGGAAACACCATATATTTT | CASRDDFRGAGNTIYF
NA | TRBJ1-4 | NA | TRBV4-3 | TGCGCCAGCAGCCAAGAACCCCACGGTAATGAAAAACTGTTTTTT | CASSQEPHGNEKLFF